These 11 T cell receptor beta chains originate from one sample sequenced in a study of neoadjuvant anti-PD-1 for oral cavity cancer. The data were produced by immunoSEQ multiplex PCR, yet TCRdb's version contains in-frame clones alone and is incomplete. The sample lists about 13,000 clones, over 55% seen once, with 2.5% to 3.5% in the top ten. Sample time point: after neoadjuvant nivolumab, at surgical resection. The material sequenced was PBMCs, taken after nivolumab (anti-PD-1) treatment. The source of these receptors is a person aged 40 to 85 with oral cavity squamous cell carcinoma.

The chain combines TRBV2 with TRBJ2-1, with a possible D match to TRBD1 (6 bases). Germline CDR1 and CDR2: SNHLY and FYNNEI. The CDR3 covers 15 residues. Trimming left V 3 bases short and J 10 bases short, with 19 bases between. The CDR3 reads CASSEWQGSSKEQFF. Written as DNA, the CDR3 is TGTGCCAGCAGTGAGTGGCAGGGGTCATCCAAGGAGCAGTTCTTC. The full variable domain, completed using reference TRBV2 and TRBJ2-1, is EPEVTQTPSHQVTQMGQEVILRCVPISNHLYFYWYRQILGQKVEFLVSFYNNEISEKSEIFDDQFSVERPDGSNFTLKIRSTKLEDSAMYFCASSEWQGSSKEQFFGPGTRLTVL.

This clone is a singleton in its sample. This chain's CDR3 is CASSPTGRDGYTF. The CDR3 bases are TGTGCCAGCAGCCCGACAGGGAGGGATGGCTACACCTTC. This chain joins TRBV21-1 and TRBJ1-2. TRBV21-1 is a recognized pseudogene. This CDR3 contains 13 residues.

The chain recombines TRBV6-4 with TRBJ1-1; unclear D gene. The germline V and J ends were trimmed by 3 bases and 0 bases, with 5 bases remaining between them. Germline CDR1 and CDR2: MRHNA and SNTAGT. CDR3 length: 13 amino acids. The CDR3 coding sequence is TGTGCCAGCAGTGAGGGGTTGAACACTGAAGCTTTCTTT. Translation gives CASSEGLNTEAFF.

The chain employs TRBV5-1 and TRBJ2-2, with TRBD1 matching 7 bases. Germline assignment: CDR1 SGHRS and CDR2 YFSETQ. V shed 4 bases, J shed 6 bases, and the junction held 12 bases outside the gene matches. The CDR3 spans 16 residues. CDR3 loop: CASSALQGLSAGELFF. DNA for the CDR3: TGCGCCAGCAGCGCCTTACAGGGGTTGTCTGCCGGGGAGCTGTTTTTT.

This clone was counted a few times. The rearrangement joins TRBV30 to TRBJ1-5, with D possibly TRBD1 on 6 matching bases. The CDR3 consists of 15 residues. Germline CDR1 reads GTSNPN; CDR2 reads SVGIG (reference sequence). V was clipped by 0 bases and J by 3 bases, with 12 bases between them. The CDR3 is CAWSVVGGHNQPQHF. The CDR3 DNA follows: TGTGCCTGGAGTGTAGTTGGGGGGCACAATCAGCCCCAGCATTTT.

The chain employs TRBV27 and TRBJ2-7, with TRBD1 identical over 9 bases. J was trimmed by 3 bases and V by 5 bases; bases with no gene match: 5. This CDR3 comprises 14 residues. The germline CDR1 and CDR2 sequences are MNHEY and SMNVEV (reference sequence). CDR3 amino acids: CASSGGTGNYEQYF. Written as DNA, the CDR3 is TGTGCCAGCAGTGGGGGGACAGGGAACTACGAGCAGTACTTC.

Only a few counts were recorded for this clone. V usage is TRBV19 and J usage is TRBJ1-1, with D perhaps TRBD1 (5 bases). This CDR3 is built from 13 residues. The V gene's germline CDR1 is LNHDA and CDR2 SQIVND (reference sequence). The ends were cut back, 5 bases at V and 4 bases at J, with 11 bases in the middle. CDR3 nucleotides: TGTGCCAGTAGTCAGGGTCGAGTCACTGAAGCTTTCTTT. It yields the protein CASSQGRVTEAFF.

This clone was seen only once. As DNA, the CDR3 is TGTGCCAGCAGCTTCCGGGGGCGGGACACTGAAGCTTTCTTT. The encoded protein is CASSFRGRDTEAFF. The V gene is TRBV11-3, the J gene TRBJ1-1, with TRBD1 as a possible D gene (6 bases). CDR3 length: 14 residues. Germline-derived CDR1 and CDR2 are SGHNT and YENEEA. Trimming stripped 3 bases from V and 3 bases from J, with 11 bases between.

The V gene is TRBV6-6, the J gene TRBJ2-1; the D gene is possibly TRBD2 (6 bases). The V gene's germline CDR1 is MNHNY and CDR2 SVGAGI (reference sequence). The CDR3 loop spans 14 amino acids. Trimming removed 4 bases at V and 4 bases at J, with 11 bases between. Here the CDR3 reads CASSSGLVYNEQFF. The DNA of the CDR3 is TGTGCCAGCAGTTCGGGACTCGTTTACAATGAGCAGTTCTTC.

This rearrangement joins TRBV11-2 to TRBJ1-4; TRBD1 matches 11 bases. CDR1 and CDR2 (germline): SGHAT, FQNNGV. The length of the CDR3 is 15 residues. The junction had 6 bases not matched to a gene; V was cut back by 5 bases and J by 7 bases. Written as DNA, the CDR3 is TGTGCCAGCAGCACGGGACAGGGGGGCGGTGAAAAACTGTTTTTT. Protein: CASSTGQGGGEKLFF.

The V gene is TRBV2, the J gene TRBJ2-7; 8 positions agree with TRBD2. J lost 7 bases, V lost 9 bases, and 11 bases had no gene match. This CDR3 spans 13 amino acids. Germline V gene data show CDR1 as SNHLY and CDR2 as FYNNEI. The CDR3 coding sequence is TGTGCCAGTACGACGGAGCGGGAGCGAGAGCAGTACTTC. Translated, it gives CASTTEREREQYF.